This T cell receptor beta chain appears in the sequencing data of a study of OX40 agonist ivuxolimab in advanced cancers. Comment on this clone: Its antigen is not identified. Compared with germline, one end of the junction differs, possibly owing to a read error.

Using immunoSEQ multiplex PCR, the repertoire was profiled, and TCRdb retains in-frame clones only, with some absent. The table includes approximately 67,000 clones, around 90% detected once. Study-level points and caveats: In the expanded peripheral T cells, antigen specificity was never determined.

The receptor's source is an adult with an advanced solid tumor such as melanoma, head and neck, liver or kidney cancer. Source: CD4+ or CD8+ T cells sorted from blood, taken in a trial of the OX40 agonist ivuxolimab.

The CDR3 DNA reads as TGTGCCAGCAGCCCTATGGGACCCGACAGGGGGCTAGCGGGACACGCGCACTTC. Protein product: CASSPMGPDRGLAGHAHF. The gene calls are TRBV13 and TRBJ2-7; D perhaps matches TRBD1 (10 bases). The CDR3 is made up of 18 amino acids. Germline CDR1 and CDR2: PRHDT and FYEKMQ (reference sequence). The variable domain in full, completed from reference TRBV13 and TRBJ2-7, reads AAGVIQSPRHLIKEKRETATLKCYPIPRHDTVYWYQQGPGQDPQFLISFYEKMQSDKGSIPDRFSAQQFSDYHSELNMSSLELGDSALYFCASSPMGPDRGLAGHAHFGPGTRLTVT.